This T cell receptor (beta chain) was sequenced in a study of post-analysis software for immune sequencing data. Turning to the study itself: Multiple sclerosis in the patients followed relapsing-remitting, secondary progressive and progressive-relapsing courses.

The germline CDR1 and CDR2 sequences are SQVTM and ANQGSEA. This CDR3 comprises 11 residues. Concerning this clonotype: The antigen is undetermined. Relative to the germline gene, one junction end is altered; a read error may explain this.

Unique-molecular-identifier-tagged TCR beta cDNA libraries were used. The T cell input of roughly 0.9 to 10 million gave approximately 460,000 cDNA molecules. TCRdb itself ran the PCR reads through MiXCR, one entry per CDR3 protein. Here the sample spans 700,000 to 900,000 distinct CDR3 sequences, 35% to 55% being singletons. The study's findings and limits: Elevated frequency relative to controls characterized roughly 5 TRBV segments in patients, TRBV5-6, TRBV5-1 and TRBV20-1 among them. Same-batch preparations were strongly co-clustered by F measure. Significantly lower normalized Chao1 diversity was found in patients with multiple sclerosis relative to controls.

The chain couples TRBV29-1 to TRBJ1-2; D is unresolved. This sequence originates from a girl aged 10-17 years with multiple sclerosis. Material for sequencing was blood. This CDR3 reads CSVDPRYGYIF. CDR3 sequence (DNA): TGCAGCGTTGACCCGAGGTATGGCTACATCTTC.